The 10 T cell receptor beta chains below all came from one sample that was sequenced in a study of radiation and T cells in renal cell carcinoma. Data came from immunoSEQ multiplex PCR; TCRdb stores just in-frame clones and leaves some out. The table lists more than 150,000 clones, about nine tenths of them singletons, with roughly 13% in the top ten. Time point defined: blood 2 weeks post-SBRT. As to treatment: 15 Gy SBRT to primary tumor, nephrectomy 4 weeks later. The sample here was blood, taken from a patient whose treatment included radiotherapy and nephrectomy. The source of these receptors is a woman between 50 and 59 years old with renal cell carcinoma.

The genes are TRBV7-2 and TRBJ2-2; tentative D call: TRBD1 (6 bases). Looked up from germline, CDR1 is SGHTA and CDR2 is FQGNSA. The CDR3 consists of 18 residues. The V gene lost 1 base and the J gene lost 0 bases, with 15 bases spanning the gap. CDR3 bases: TGTGCCAGCAGCTTAGAAACTGGACAGTTCGCGAACACCGGGGAGCTGTTTTTT. Encoded protein: CASSLETGQFANTGELFF.

The chain links TRBV7-8 to TRBJ2-2; D is uncertain. This CDR3 comprises 17 residues. V shed 4 bases and J shed 4 bases, with 19 bases lying between them. Germline V gene data show CDR1 as SGHVS and CDR2 as FQNEAQ. CDR3 nucleotides: TGTGCCAGCAGCTCTCCCGGTTTGGCGACATCCACCGGGGAGCTGTTTTTT. This sequence encodes CASSSPGLATSTGELFF.

The V gene is TRBV6-1, the J gene TRBJ1-2; D gene uncertain. CDR3 length equals 15 residues. V was shortened by 6 bases and J by 2 bases, with 16 bases between the two germline ends. The V gene's germline CDR1 is MNHNS and CDR2 SASEGT. DNA of the CDR3: TGTGCCAGCAGGGGCACGACATTGGCCAACTATGGCTACACCTTC. It is translated as CASRGTTLANYGYTF.

The genes are TRBV5-1 and TRBJ1-1; D is ambiguous. CDR3 length: 12 amino acids. Germline loops: CDR1 SGHRS, CDR2 YFSETQ. Trimming took 1 base from V and 6 from J, leaving 7 bases between them. This CDR3 is CASSLMGAEAFF. For the CDR3, the DNA is TGCGCCAGCAGCTTGATGGGCGCTGAAGCTTTCTTT.

V and J are TRBV4-3 and TRBJ2-3; 14 bases are a match to TRBD2. V was pared by 4 bases and J by 6 bases, with 12 bases of the junction left unmatched. Germline V CDR1 and CDR2: LGHNA, YSLEER. The CDR3 spans 18 residues. CDR3 coding DNA: TGCGCCAGCAGCCTCCTCACGACTAGCGGGGGGGCAAGGGATACGCAGTATTTT. Translation gives CASSLLTTSGGARDTQYF.

This clone occurred many times. This sample includes further DNA sequences coding for the same CDR3. The chain has TRBV6-5 and TRBJ1-5; TRBD1 matches 8 bases. The CDR3 runs to 14 residues. CDR1 and CDR2 (germline): MNHEY, SVGAGI. J gave up 4 bases and V 6 bases, and 5 bases lay outside the gene matches. CDR3 in DNA: TGTGCCAGCAGAAGGACAGGGCGGAATCAGCCCCAGCATTTT. Translating gives CASRRTGRNQPQHF.

This chain links TRBV2 with TRBJ2-3; D is uncertain. The CDR3 contains 16 residues. V was shortened by 5 bases and J by 0 bases, with 15 bases between the two germline ends. The germline V gene has CDR1 SNHLY and CDR2 FYNNEI. CDR3 in DNA: TGTGCCAGCAGTCACGACCAACTCAGAAGCACAGATACGCAGTATTTT. Translating it yields CASSHDQLRSTDTQYF.

This chain uses TRBV19 with TRBJ2-1, with no clear D. The germline CDR1 and CDR2 sequences are LNHDA and SQIVND (reference sequence). CDR3 length equals 11 residues. The V end lost 9 bases, the J end lost 4 bases, and 7 bases lay between the germline ends. CDR3 nucleotides: TGTGCCAGCGAAGGTTACAATGAGCAGTTCTTC. Protein: CASEGYNEQFF.

V usage is TRBV5-1 and J usage is TRBJ1-2; D not certain. The germline V gene encodes CDR1 SGHRS and CDR2 YFSETQ. CDR3 length equals 13 residues. V shed 2 bases and J shed 3 bases, with 8 bases lying between them. This chain's CDR3 is CASSLPSDYGYTF. The CDR3 DNA is TGCGCCAGCAGCTTACCCTCGGACTATGGCTACACCTTC. The full variable domain, in which reference TRBV5-1 and TRBJ1-2 provide the parts outside the CDR3, is KAGVTQTPRYLIKTRGQQVTLSCSPISGHRSVSWYQQTPGQGLQFLFEYFSETQRNKGNFPGRFSGRQFSNSRSEMNVSTLELGDSALYLCASSLPSDYGYTFGSGTRLTVV.

In its sample, this clone was seen once. J is TRBJ2-3 and V is TRBV5-1; the match to TRBD2 covers 7 bases. CDR1 and CDR2 from the germline V gene are SGHRS and YFSETQ. This CDR3 contains 15 residues. V shed 0 bases, J shed 0 bases, and the junction held 1 base outside the gene matches. For the CDR3, the DNA is TGCGCCAGCAGCTTGGAAGCGGGGAGCACAGATACGCAGTATTTT. Translating gives CASSLEAGSTDTQYF.